These T cell receptor beta chains were read from a single sample in a study of T cell responses to AZD1222 COVID-19 vaccine. Data came from immunoSEQ multiplex PCR; TCRdb stores just in-frame clones and leaves some out. This table holds 80,000 to 100,000 clones, roughly 89% found once. The source material was peripheral blood, sampled 28 days after the second AZD1222 dose. The receptors come from an adult who received the AZD1222 COVID-19 vaccine. The CDR3 runs from the conserved cysteine through the conserved F or W. A D gene is named only where the DNA matches it firmly. Clone size is stated in some rows and not others, as once, few, many or a class when expanded.

v_call,clone_size,d_call,cdr3_length,j_call,cdr3_nt,cdr3_aa
TRBV6-1,.,.,16,TRBJ1-6,TGTGCCAGCAGTGTGGGGGGGGCCATAGGGAATTCACCCCTCCACTTT,CASSVGGAIGNSPLHF
TRBV12-3/TRBV12-4,.,.,13,TRBJ1-4,TGTGCCAGCAGTTTAGAACCGGATGAAAAACTGTTTTTT,CASSLEPDEKLFF
TRBV19,.,TRBD1,15,TRBJ1-5,TGTGCCAGTACCGAGGGACAGGGGATTTTTCAGCCCCAGCATTTT,CASTEGQGIFQPQHF
TRBV5-1,once,.,16,TRBJ1-3,TGCGCCAGCAGCCCTATGATGAGGACAGATGGAAACACCATATATTTT,CASSPMMRTDGNTIYF
TRBV27,.,TRBD1,15,TRBJ2-7,TGTGCCAGCAGCCTAGTGGGGACAGGGGGATACGAGCAGTACTTC,CASSLVGTGGYEQYF
TRBV4-2,.,.,15,TRBJ1-1,TGTGCCAGCAGCCAAGATTGGGCCCCGGGCGCTGAAGCTTTCTTT,CASSQDWAPGAEAFF
TRBV11-3,few,.,14,TRBJ1-1,TGTGCCAGCAGCTTAGTTCCGACCCGGTATCGAGCTTTCTTT,CASSLVPTRYRAFF
TRBV2,few,.,15,TRBJ1-3,TGTGCCAGCACTTTCAAGGATTACTCTGGAAACACCATATATTTT,CASTFKDYSGNTIYF
TRBV3-1/TRBV3-2,.,TRBD2,17,TRBJ2-7,TGTGCCAGCAGCCCGTGGACTAGCGGGGGCCTAACCTACGAGCAGTACTTC,CASSPWTSGGLTYEQYF
TRBV3-1/TRBV3-2,.,.,13,TRBJ1-3,TGTGCCAGCAGCCAAGATCCGGGTCTAGGTATATATTTT,CASSQDPGLGIYF
TRBV5-4,.,.,15,TRBJ2-1,TGTGCCAGCAGCCACGGAAGGCCCTCCTACAATGAGCAGTTCTTC,CASSHGRPSYNEQFF
TRBV6-1,.,TRBD1,16,TRBJ2-3,TGTGCCAGCAGTGAAAAGGGACAGCGAAGCACAGATACGCAGTATTTT,CASSEKGQRSTDTQYF